The T cell receptor (beta chain) described here comes from a study of T-cell memory formation after mild COVID-19. Study details: TCR clusters were mostly donor specific. Study-level points and caveats: Contracting clones localized mainly to CM and EM when CD4+ and mainly to EMRA when CD8+. Some SARS-CoV-2-responding clones were already detected in memory before infection.

This CDR3 region has 15 residues. Looked up from germline, CDR1 is DFQATT and CDR2 is SNEGSKA (reference sequence). The germline V and J ends were trimmed by 0 bases and 3 bases, with 13 bases remaining between them. Note on this clonotype: Its cognate antigen is unknown.

TCRdb recomputed calls from the 5' RACE reads with MiXCR, one row per CDR3 protein. The repertoire has a few hundred thousand distinct CDR3 sequences, 8% to 9.5% of them found once; the top ten carry around 21%. The sequence was obtained from a man younger than 35 who had mild COVID-19 (a few samples of this study predate the infection). Cell type and time point are not known. Sample: PBMCs or a T cell subset sorted from them (not recorded which). The chain employs TRBV20-1 and TRBJ2-3, with D perhaps matching TRBD2 (6 bases). In DNA form, the CDR3 reads TGCAGTGCTAGAGATAGGATGCGGGGAACAGATACGCAGTATTTT. Amino acids: CSARDRMRGTDTQYF.